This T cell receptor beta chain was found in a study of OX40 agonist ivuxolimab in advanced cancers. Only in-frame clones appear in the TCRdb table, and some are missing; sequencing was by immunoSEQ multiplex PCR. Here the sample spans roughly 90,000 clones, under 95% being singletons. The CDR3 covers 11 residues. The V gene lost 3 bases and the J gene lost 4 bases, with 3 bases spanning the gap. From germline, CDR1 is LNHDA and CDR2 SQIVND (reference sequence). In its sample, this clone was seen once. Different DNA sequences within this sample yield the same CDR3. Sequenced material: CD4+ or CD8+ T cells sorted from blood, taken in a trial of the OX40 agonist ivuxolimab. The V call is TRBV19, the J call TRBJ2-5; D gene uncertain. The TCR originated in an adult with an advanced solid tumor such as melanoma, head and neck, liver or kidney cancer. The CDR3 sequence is CASSIRETQYF. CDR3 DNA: TGTGCCAGTAGTATCAGAGAGACCCAGTACTTC.